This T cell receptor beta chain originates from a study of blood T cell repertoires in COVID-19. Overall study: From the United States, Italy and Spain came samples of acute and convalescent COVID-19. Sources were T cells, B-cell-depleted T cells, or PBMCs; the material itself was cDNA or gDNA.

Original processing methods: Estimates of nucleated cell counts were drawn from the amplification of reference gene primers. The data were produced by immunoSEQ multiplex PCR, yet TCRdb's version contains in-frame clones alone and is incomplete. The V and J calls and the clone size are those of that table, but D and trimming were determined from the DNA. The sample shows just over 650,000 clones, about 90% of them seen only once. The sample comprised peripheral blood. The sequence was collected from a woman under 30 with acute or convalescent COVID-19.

The CDR3 loop is CASSLENSGNTIYF. The DNA of the CDR3 is TGTGCCAGCAGCTTGGAGAACTCTGGAAACACCATATATTTT. The chain uses TRBV7-2 and TRBJ1-3, with D unresolved. Germline V gives CDR1 SGHTA, CDR2 FQGNSA. The ends were cut back, 3 bases at V and 0 bases at J, with 6 bases in the middle. This CDR3 is 14 amino acids long.